In its sample, the clone carrying this T cell receptor (beta chain) was seen many times. Its target is not known. The sample belongs to a study of response to subunit inactivated influenza vaccine. V lost 5 bases and J lost 0; bases outside the gene matches: 10. This CDR3 contains 17 residues. Looked up from germline, CDR1 is MDHEN and CDR2 is SYDVKM. Study conclusions and caveats: The study's authors posited that every seasonal influenza vaccination enlists few new T cells.

TCRdb recomputed calls from the RT-PCR reads with MiXCR, one row per CDR3 protein. The data contain more than 600,000 distinct CDR3 sequences, about 18% of them seen just once; the ten biggest clones take up 11%. This rearrangement joins TRBV28 to TRBJ2-7, with 10 bases that match TRBD2. The source was PBMCs from blood, collected approximately 5 days after vaccination. This clonotype was sampled from a man aged 50 to 59 who received an inactivated influenza vaccine. This CDR3 reads CASSMSPWTSGSYEQYF. As DNA, the CDR3 is TGTGCCAGCAGTATGAGCCCCTGGACTAGCGGCTCCTACGAGCAGTACTTC. The complete variable domain, with remaining parts taken from reference TRBV28 and TRBJ2-7, reads DVKVTQSSRYLVKRTGEKVFLECVQDMDHENMFWYRQDPGLGLRLIYFSYDVKMKEKGDIPEGYSVSREKKERFSLILESASTNQTSMYLCASSMSPWTSGSYEQYFGPGTRLTVT.